This TCR beta chain was sequenced during a study of cytomegalovirus exposure and HLA in healthy donors (TCRdb year 2017). At the level of the whole study: According to an earlier analysis of several hundred of the donors, roughly 180 million T cells yielded some 110 million unique TCR beta sequences and about 300 Gb of sequence data. Besides the first cohort of approximately 710 subjects, a separate validation cohort made up of 90 to 150 different subjects was used. The later analysis used no new phenotypic data to find candidate immune exposures, relying instead on TCR beta sequences and their occurrence across donors. Every repertoire in the discovery cohort had been generated on one and the same sequencing platform. The study aimed to test whether signatures of past pathogen exposure could be identified by cataloging public T cell receptors. Because of strong linkage in the cohort, four to six DR-DQ haplotypes were treated as single units for association and clustering. Donor age, sex, ethnicity and CMV serostatus were compiled together with the repertoire data. An earlier analysis of roughly 580 of the donors used high-throughput TCR beta sequencing to judge whether each TCR beta V gene segment behaved as functional or pseudogenic. Typing coverage varied by locus: roughly 629-640 donors for A, B, C, DRB1 and DQB1; roughly 500 for DQA1; about 570 for DPA1; under 490 for DPB1. An early release covering just under 650 HLA-typed donors comprised about 320 gigabases of sequencing data and 85 million or so unique TCR sequences. To predict cytomegalovirus infection status, the study combined high-throughput TCR immunosequencing, statistical association of individual TCRs with disease status, and machine learning. In a later analysis, previously published TCR beta repertoires from 666 donors were re-analyzed and high-resolution HLA genotyping was added so that TCR occurrence patterns could be studied. Across 300 to 400 genotyped donors of the cohort, an average of about 220,000 unique TCR beta nucleotide sequences per donor were sequenced, and approximately 17% of those sequences were non-productive. The study used immunosequencing to profile the T cell repertoires of 666 subjects and linked those repertoires to cytomegalovirus serostatus. Both class I and class II loci were covered by HLA typing, at four-digit resolution. Of the 350 to 450 genotyped donors, 81% fell in the genetic ancestry cluster associated with self-reported Caucasian donors. A later genetic analysis took genome-wide SNP genotypes for about three fifths of the 666 donors and used that subset as a discovery cohort. Broad study findings and their caveats: At a false discovery rate of 0.05, a later analysis linked approximately 18,000 TCR beta sequences to specific HLA alleles. A later genetic analysis associated a missense DCLRE1C variant with V-gene and J-gene trimming of TCR beta chains, and an independent cohort replicated the association. Strong co-occurrence of HLA alleles, especially DR and DQ, made assigning TCR associations to individual alleles difficult. Some IMGT-functional V segments, including TRBV6-2 and TRBV6-3, could not be distinguished by the 87-base-pair reads and were therefore excluded. Roughly uniform sequencing depth across donors was assumed in presence/absence analyses, although this assumption may not hold. Compared with equally common non-associated chains, HLA-associated TCR beta chains in a later analysis were more clonally expanded and had lower generation probabilities. The authors suggested that the approach could potentially be extended to other disease states and immunological phenotypes. In an earlier analysis of more than 450 of the donors, most TCR beta V segments were observed in productive rearrangements about 90% or about 30% of the time, broadly matching IMGT annotations. A later analysis found that most CMV-associated TCR beta chains appeared HLA-restricted, with HLA associations seemingly driven largely by CMV exposure. The earlier analysis of about 600 of the donors excluded roughly 16 rarely observed V segments, including chromosome 9 orphons, because counts were too low. The cohort was sequenced for TCR beta chains only, and without alpha or paired-chain data the features that could be detected were limited. Several of the top co-occurrence clusters appeared to be linked to parvovirus B19, influenza, CMV and Epstein-Barr virus, according to a later analysis. In vitro tests confirmed that three of the cytomegalovirus-associated TCR beta chains recognize cytomegalovirus antigens. Linkage disequilibrium might explain the correlated functional status among segregating V segments, but an unknown experimental factor could not be excluded. The sequencing pipeline was judged likely to have produced a cluster of highly shared sequence variants as a technical artifact. Because HLA typing was unavailable for some donors at each locus, only the typed subset was used in association tests. Most TCR sequences were seen in very few donors, while some public TCRs were found in many individuals. For the cohort, immune exposure information was limited to CMV serostatus. A total of 164 TCR beta chains were listed by the study as associated with cytomegalovirus. In both the original and validation cohorts, the classifier was reported to diagnose cytomegalovirus status with high specificity and sensitivity. A further reported finding was that TCR beta sequences accurately predicted the HLA-A and HLA-B alleles for most subjects in the first cohort. In a later analysis, the rate of TCR association differed among HLA loci, with DRB1 alleles having the most associated TCRs and HLA-C alleles having the fewest. Compared with the roughly 670-donor mean, donors in an Asian-associated ancestry cluster had fewer N-insertions in productive TCRs, according to a later genetic analysis.

The library was prepared using the immunoSEQ multiplex PCR assay. A mixture of 60 forward primers for TCR Vbeta segments and 13 reverse primers for TCR Jbeta segments was used in the multiplex PCR. The CDR3 region of rearranged TCR beta genes was amplified from genomic DNA with a multiplex PCR assay. The amplified TCR beta libraries were sequenced on the Illumina HiSeq System as 87-base-pair reads. The authors' analysis ran thus. A later analysis counted some 74 million unique TCR beta chains across the 690 or so repertoires, and about 10 million of these chains were shared by at least two donors. To remove PCR and sequencing errors, raw reads were error-corrected and collapsed into unique sequences using a nearest-neighbor algorithm that merged closely related sequences. To assign V, D and J gene segments, CDR3 sequences were aligned to IMGT reference sequences. For a sequence to be retained, a match of at least six nucleotides was required to both a V gene segment and a J gene segment. Rearrangements were called productive when the CDR3 lacked stop codons and stayed in frame with V and J; all others were non-productive. Following IMGT convention, CDR3 was defined as the stretch from the second conserved V-encoded cysteine to the conserved J-encoded phenylalanine. The earlier analysis of 550 to 650 of the donors excluded any sequence lacking an unambiguous match to a single V gene segment. In an earlier analysis of several hundred of the donors, a V segment was called functional when productive rearrangements were above 56.7%, and segregating when the standard deviation between donors exceeded 5%. A statistical classification framework was built for diagnosing cytomegalovirus status from the catalog of TCR beta chain sequences. In a later analysis, V and J genes were assigned by comparing TCR nucleotide sequences against IMGT/GENE-DB human TR gene sequences. In a later analysis, CDR3 sequences and most-parsimonious VDJ recombination scenarios were assigned using the TCRdist pipeline. In a later analysis, each TCR beta chain was defined by its CDR3 amino acid sequence together with its V-gene family, and reads without a unique V-gene family were excluded. To address suspected cross-contamination and a sequencing artifact, a later analysis removed approximately 600 highly shared, low-generation-probability nucleotide sequences. In a later analysis, a clonal expansion index for each public chain was calculated from normalized within-repertoire ranks of inferred template counts. A later analysis computed generation probabilities with a VDJ recombination model fitted to out-of-frame rearrangements, and checked the results against IGoR. In a later analysis, TCR-TCR, TCR-HLA and TCR-CMV co-occurrence was scored with hypergeometric tests, and a repertoire-size bias correction was applied to TCR pairs. A later analysis estimated false discovery rates by permuting HLA or CMV assignments 20 times. In a later analysis, co-occurring TCRs were grouped using DBSCAN, with TCRdist sequence similarity added in when clustering inside HLA-allele-positive subsets. Repertoires with fewer than 30,000 or more than 120,000 public chains were left out of co-occurrence clustering, as were about 5 repertoires with anomalous nucleotide sharing. As stored in TCRdb, this immuneACCESS dataset retains in-frame rearrangements with V and J assigned. A fraction of the clones does not appear; measured against another copy, unresolved V genes explain less than half of the discrepancy, and the remainder lacks a known reason. That table gives V, J and clone size, and the DNA gave D and trimming. This sample gives approximately 170,000 clones in total; approximately 71% of them show up just once. The top ten hold approximately 5.6% of the sample.

The cohort comprised approximately 700 healthy bone marrow donors. Cohort members were all nominally healthy when sampled, although unrecorded immune exposures were likely present. The donor was CMV seropositive and belonged to the group of 250 to 350 seropositive cohort members. Each donor provided a peripheral blood sample, and peripheral blood mononuclear cells were used for TCR beta sequencing. The Qiagen DNeasy Blood Extraction Kit was used to extract genomic DNA from the blood cell samples. Concerning this clone: What this receptor recognizes is not known. Qualities for individual bases were not recorded, and no much larger clone is one base off.

Compared with germline, V lacks 0 bases and J lacks 2 bases; bases without a gene match: 6. The CDR3 contains 16 residues, cysteine and phenylalanine counted. Only the CDR3 DNA is retained, 48 bases long and in frame from the first base. In the germline V gene, CDR1 corresponds to KGHSH and CDR2 to LQKENI. This TCR was recovered from a young woman in good health and CMV-seropositive. This chain is built from TRBV18 and TRBJ1-2; TRBD1 matches 7 bases in the middle. Sequences were obtained from PBMCs. The CDR3 sequence is CASSPPPGTDNYGYTF. DNA sequence: TGTGCCAGCTCACCACCGCCCGGGACAGACAACTATGGCTACACCTTC.